Below, 14 T cell receptor beta chains from the same sample are listed, as sequenced in a study of blood T cell repertoires in COVID-19. The method was immunoSEQ multiplex PCR; TCRdb's version includes in-frame clones alone and lacks a portion of them. The sample contains hundreds of thousands of clones, 91% of which appear only once. The sequencing sample was made of peripheral blood. The receptors stem from a woman between 18 and 29 years old who had recovered from COVID-19.

Of note for this clone: Other DNA sequences of this sample code for an identical CDR3. The chain has TRBV5-1 and TRBJ2-1, with TRBD2 matching 7 bases. The V gene's germline CDR1 is SGHRS and CDR2 YFSETQ. This CDR3 has 15 amino acids. V gave up 1 base and J gave up 4 bases; unmatched junction bases: 5. This chain's CDR3 is CASSLSSGLYNEQFF. CDR3 in DNA: TGCGCCAGCAGCTTGAGTAGCGGGTTATACAATGAGCAGTTCTTC.

The V gene is TRBV19, the J gene TRBJ1-1, with D maybe TRBD1 (6 bases). The CDR3 extends over 16 amino acids. V shed 10 bases and J shed 0 bases, with 21 bases lying between them. The V gene's germline CDR1 is LNHDA and CDR2 SQIVND (reference sequence). CDR3 region: CATTGGQKVLNTEAFF. The CDR3 nucleotides read TGTGCCACCACTGGGGGCCAGAAGGTTTTGAACACTGAAGCTTTCTTT.

The chain employs TRBV3-1 (or the pseudogene TRBV3-2) and TRBJ2-3; 11 bases are shared with TRBD2. Germline V gene data show CDR1 as LGHDT and CDR2 as YNNKEL (reference sequence). V was pared by 2 bases and J by 3 bases, with 4 bases of the junction left unmatched. This CDR3 is built from 16 residues. The CDR3 DNA reads TGTGCCAGCAGCCAAAGCCTAGCGGGGGGAACAGATACGCAGTATTTT. Translation gives CASSQSLAGGTDTQYF.

The chain employs TRBV7-5 and TRBJ2-1; TRBD2 was called by the table and not checked on the DNA. TRBV7-5 is given as a pseudogene. This CDR3 has 19 residues. This CDR3 reads CARSLYPSSGNPGTNEQFF. CDR3 sequence (DNA): TGTGCCAGAAGCTTATATCCGTCAAGCGGCAACCCCGGAACCAATGAGCAGTTCTTC.

The rearrangement joins TRBV5-1 to TRBJ2-3; possible D gene TRBD1, 5 bases. CDR1 SGHRS and CDR2 YFSETQ come from the germline V gene. The CDR3 is made up of 15 amino acids. Trimming cost V 5 bases and J 0 bases, with 13 bases left between them. CDR3 sequence: CASRLDSSSTDTQYF. The CDR3 DNA sequence: TGCGCCAGCAGGTTAGACAGTTCTAGCACAGATACGCAGTATTTT.

The rearrangement links TRBV7-9 to TRBJ1-3; the D is unclear. Germline V gives CDR1 SEHNR, CDR2 FQNEAQ (reference sequence). CDR3 length: 14 amino acids. Between the trimmed V and J ends, which lost 2 bases and 4 bases, there was a span of 9 bases. DNA for the CDR3: TGTGCCAGCAGCTTAAAGGGAGGCGGAAACACCATATATTTT. It yields the protein CASSLKGGGNTIYF.

This chain links TRBV5-5 with TRBJ2-1, with 11 bases aligning to TRBD2. CDR1 and CDR2 from the germline V gene are SGHKS and YYEKEE (reference sequence). The V and J ends lost 0 bases and 8 bases, in that order; junction bases with no gene match: 4. This CDR3 is 15 amino acids long. The CDR3 is CASSLELAGVDEQFF. The CDR3 DNA reads TGTGCCAGCAGCTTGGAACTAGCGGGAGTCGATGAGCAGTTCTTC.

The genes are TRBV19 and TRBJ2-2; 8 bases are shared with TRBD2. Germline CDR1 reads LNHDA; CDR2 reads SQIVND (reference sequence). The length of the CDR3 is 20 residues. The V gene end was trimmed by 4 bases and the J gene end by 1 base; junction bases not matched to a gene: 17. The CDR3 here is CASSRTSSRGMRLNTGELFF. The CDR3, as DNA: TGTGCCAGTAGTAGGACTAGCTCGAGGGGGATGAGACTGAACACCGGGGAGCTGTTTTTT.

The chain combines TRBV29-1 with TRBJ1-4; maybe TRBD1 (6 bases). V lost 7 bases, J lost 6 bases, and 12 bases lay in between. This CDR3 has 12 residues. Germline V lookup: CDR1 SQVTM, CDR2 ANQGSEA. This chain's CDR3 is CSEQHRDEKLFF. The DNA for the CDR3 is TGCAGCGAACAACACAGGGATGAAAAACTGTTTTTT.

CDR3 DNA: TGTGCCAGCAGTCGCCGGACTAGCGGGACGAATACGCAGTATTTT. Translating it yields CASSRRTSGTNTQYF. V is TRBV6-5 and J is TRBJ2-3, with TRBD2 matching 12 bases. This CDR3 is built from 15 residues. From germline, CDR1 is MNHEY and CDR2 SVGAGI. V was pared by 5 bases and J by 7 bases, with 7 bases of the junction left unmatched.

This clone turned up a few times. The chain links TRBV14 to TRBJ1-1, with D tentatively TRBD1 (6 bases). V lost 5 bases and J lost 0, with 13 bases in between. CDR1 and CDR2 (germline): SGHDN, FVKESK. The CDR3 sequence is 15 residues long. CDR3 sequence: CASSAARQVNTEAFF. CDR3 sequence (DNA): TGTGCCAGCAGCGCGGCTAGACAGGTGAACACTGAAGCTTTCTTT.

The chain combines TRBV14 with TRBJ1-1; tentative D call: TRBD1 (6 bases). The germline gives CDR1 SGHDN, CDR2 FVKESK. The germline V and J ends were trimmed by 4 bases and 6 bases, with 9 bases remaining between them. The length of the CDR3 is 12 residues. CDR3 in DNA: TGTGCCAGCAGCCCGGGGGGGCCTGAAGCTTTCTTT. It yields the protein CASSPGGPEAFF.

The chain uses TRBV7-2 and TRBJ2-7; 14 positions agree with TRBD2. V was clipped by 3 bases and J by 3 bases; unmatched bases: 1. This CDR3 spans 15 amino acids. CDR1 SGHTA and CDR2 FQGNSA come from the germline V gene. The CDR3 DNA sequence: TGTGCCAGCAGCTTGACTAGCGGGGGGGGCTACGAGCAGTACGTC. Amino acids: CASSLTSGGGYEQYV.

The gene calls are TRBV4-3 and TRBJ2-3, with D possibly TRBD2 on 5 matching bases. Per germline, CDR1 LGHNA and CDR2 YSLEER. Trimming cost V 4 bases and J 11 bases, with 16 bases left between them. This CDR3 comprises 13 residues. This chain's CDR3 is CASSPQYGNRQYF. The CDR3 DNA reads TGCGCCAGCAGCCCCCAATACGGGAACCGGCAGTATTTT.